The 16 T cell receptor beta chains reported below all come from one sample, sequenced in a study of T cell responses to AZD1222 COVID-19 vaccine. The data were produced by immunoSEQ multiplex PCR, yet TCRdb's version contains in-frame clones alone and is incomplete. Here the sample spans some 150,000 clones, less than 90% being singletons. Sequenced here: peripheral blood, sampled on day 0 of MenACWY control vaccination. The source is an adult in good health.

This clone was counted once. This CDR3 is also generated by other DNA sequences in the sample. This chain connects TRBV9 to TRBJ2-2; D is unresolved. Germline CDR1 and CDR2: SGDLS and YYNGEE. V lost 1 base, J lost 8 bases, and 3 bases lay in between. The length of the CDR3 is 11 residues. This CDR3 reads CASSVSGELFF. DNA of the CDR3: TGTGCCAGCAGCGTATCTGGGGAGCTGTTTTTT. Variable domain in full (rest from reference TRBV9 and TRBJ2-2): DSGVTQTPKHLITATGQRVTLRCSPRSGDLSVYWYQQSLDQGLQFLIQYYNGEERAKGNILERFSAQQFPDLHSELNLSSLELGDSALYFCASSVSGELFFGEGSRLTVL.

The chain uses TRBV3-1 (or the pseudogene TRBV3-2) and TRBJ2-7; no definite D call. V lost 4 bases and J 4 bases, leaving 23 bases between the germline ends. This CDR3 comprises 17 residues. CDR1 and CDR2 (germline): LGHDT, YNNKEL (reference sequence). The CDR3 protein is CASSPRSRALSLYEQYV. Here the CDR3 DNA reads TGTGCCAGCAGCCCACGGAGTAGGGCACTTTCGTTGTACGAGCAGTACGTC.

The chain combines TRBV5-6 with TRBJ1-2; D is undetermined. V lost 0 bases to trimming and J lost 1 base, with 7 bases between them. Per germline, CDR1 SGHDT and CDR2 YYEEEE. CDR3 length equals 14 residues. The CDR3 DNA is TGTGCCAGCAGCTTGGTAGGATTTAACTATGGCTACACCTTC. Translated: CASSLVGFNYGYTF.

This chain links TRBV11-3 with TRBJ2-7; 13 bases line up with TRBD2. The CDR3 is 19 residues long. V gave up 2 bases and J gave up 5 bases; unmatched junction bases: 15. Germline V gene lookup returns CDR1 SGHNT and CDR2 YENEEA. CDR3 residues: CASSLFRTSGRVRSDEQYF. The CDR3 nucleotides read TGTGCCAGCAGCTTATTTCGTACTAGCGGGAGGGTTAGGTCCGACGAGCAGTACTTC.

This rearrangement joins TRBV9 to TRBJ1-4; D gene uncertain. Trimming left V 2 bases short and J 8 bases short, with 16 bases between. Germline V CDR1 and CDR2: SGDLS, YYNGEE. CDR3 length equals 15 residues. CDR3 region: CASSVAGPTEEKLFF. In DNA form, the CDR3 reads TGTGCCAGCAGCGTCGCAGGTCCAACGGAGGAAAAACTGTTTTTT.

CDR3 nucleotides: TGTGCCAGCAGTTTATCTCGGCCCAGGGATCAGCCCCAGCATTTT. Residues: CASSLSRPRDQPQHF. The rearrangement joins TRBV27 to TRBJ1-5; perhaps TRBD1 as D (5 bases). The V gene lost 0 bases and the J gene lost 5 bases, with 11 bases spanning the gap. CDR1 and CDR2 from the germline V gene are MNHEY and SMNVEV (reference sequence). The CDR3 runs to 15 residues.

The chain links TRBV7-3 to TRBJ2-1; 7 nucleotides line up with TRBD2. CDR3 size: 15 residues. Trimming at V came to 4 bases and at J to 9 bases, leaving 12 bases not matched to a gene. Germline V gene sequence: CDR1 SGHTA, CDR2 FQGTGA. The CDR3 is CASSSTRSTGGEQFF. The CDR3 DNA follows: TGTGCCAGCAGCTCTACGCGGTCCACGGGGGGTGAGCAGTTCTTC.

This chain uses TRBV28 with TRBJ2-7, with D perhaps matching TRBD1 (5 bases). CDR1 is MDHEN, CDR2 SYDVKM, per germline. CDR3 length: 13 amino acids. Trimming removed 2 bases from V and 3 bases from J, with 8 bases in between. The CDR3 region is CASSLQGNYEQYV. The CDR3 coding sequence is TGTGCCAGCAGTTTACAGGGTAACTACGAGCAGTACGTC.

Notes on this clone: Different DNA sequences within this sample yield the same CDR3. This chain joins TRBV28 and TRBJ2-7; a weak D match, TRBD1 (6 bases). With 6 bases removed from V and 3 bases from J, the gap between germline ends came to 9 bases. The germline CDR1 and CDR2 sequences are MDHEN and SYDVKM. The CDR3 runs 12 residues. CDR3: CASRRQDYEQYV. As DNA, the CDR3 is TGTGCCAGCAGGCGACAGGACTACGAGCAGTACGTC.

This chain links TRBV6-5 with TRBJ2-2; no firm D call. V lost 8 bases to trimming and J lost 4 bases, with 11 bases between them. The CDR3 is 13 residues long. CDR1 and CDR2 from the germline V gene are MNHEY and SVGAGI. The CDR3 nucleotides read TGTGCCAGCCGGTGGGTAGGCACCGGGGAGCTGTTTTTT. Residues: CASRWVGTGELFF.

The chain uses TRBV12-3 or TRBV12-4 and TRBJ1-1; no reliable D call. CDR3 size: 13 residues. Trimming cost V 3 bases and J 1 base, with 6 bases left between them. The CDR3 here is CASSFGWNTEAFF. CDR3 in DNA: TGTGCCAGCAGTTTCGGGTGGAACACTGAAGCTTTCTTT.

J is TRBJ1-2 and V is TRBV15; D unresolved. CDR3 size: 15 residues. The germline V and J ends were trimmed by 3 bases and 4 bases, with 15 bases remaining between them. Germline CDR1 reads LNHNV; CDR2 reads YYDKDF (reference sequence). The CDR3 loop reads CATSRGDPEAYGYTF. DNA for the CDR3: TGTGCCACCAGCAGGGGCGACCCCGAGGCCTATGGCTACACCTTC.

The chain uses TRBV6-5 and TRBJ1-3; no clear D gene. Looked up from germline, CDR1 is MNHEY and CDR2 is SVGAGI. The CDR3 length is 13 residues. Trimming shortened V by 11 bases and J by 4 bases, and 15 bases separated the two germline ends. In DNA, the CDR3 is TGTGCCTCGAAACACCGGGAGGGAAACACCATATATTTT. It codes for CASKHREGNTIYF.

V and J are TRBV27 and TRBJ1-5; D uncertain. Germline assignment: CDR1 MNHEY and CDR2 SMNVEV (reference sequence). This CDR3 spans 15 amino acids. V was trimmed by 2 bases and J by 0 bases, leaving 8 bases between them. The CDR3 sequence: CASSLDASSNQPQHF. CDR3 in DNA: TGTGCCAGCAGTTTAGACGCCAGTAGCAATCAGCCCCAGCATTTT.

This chain uses TRBV30 with TRBJ1-1; D not resolved. V was cut by 0 bases and J by 4 bases, with 9 bases left in between. The V gene's germline CDR1 is GTSNPN and CDR2 SVGIG (reference sequence). The CDR3 extends over 13 amino acids. The CDR3 nucleotides are TGTGCCTGGAGTGTAGCCGGGCCCACTGAAGCTTTCTTT. It translates to CAWSVAGPTEAFF.

This clone was recorded only once. V usage is TRBV19 and J usage is TRBJ2-5, with TRBD1 as a possible D gene (5 bases). The CDR3 contains 15 residues. Between the trimmed V and J ends, which lost 6 bases and 2 bases, there was a span of 16 bases. Germline V gene lookup returns CDR1 LNHDA and CDR2 SQIVND (reference sequence). CDR3 residues: CASSHRMGLQETQYF. The CDR3 DNA reads TGTGCCAGTAGCCACCGTATGGGGCTTCAAGAGACCCAGTACTTC.